These 21 T cell receptor beta chains share one sample of origin, sequenced in a study of response to subunit inactivated influenza vaccine. TCRdb itself ran the RT-PCR reads through MiXCR, one entry per CDR3 protein. The sample holds fewer than 800,000 distinct CDR3 sequences, about 15% seen once. The material was PBMCs from blood, obtained roughly 13 days after vaccination. Every receptor here comes from a man aged 50 to 60 who received an inactivated influenza vaccine.

There are a few counts of this clonotype. This chain joins TRBV27 and TRBJ2-2, with TRBD1 matching over 8 bases. The CDR3 is 15 amino acids. J lost 2 bases, V lost 5 bases, and 4 bases had no gene match. Germline V gives CDR1 MNHEY, CDR2 SMNVEV (reference sequence). CDR3 sequence: CASSDGQGNTGELFF. In DNA, the CDR3 is TGTGCCAGCAGTGATGGACAGGGAAACACCGGGGAGCTGTTTTTT.

This clonotype was counted only a few times. V usage is TRBV12-3 or TRBV12-4 and J usage is TRBJ2-1, with D unresolved. V was trimmed by 0 bases and J by 9 bases, leaving 12 bases between them. The CDR3 spans 14 residues. DNA for the CDR3: TGTGCCAGCAGTTTAGCCCCCTCGTACGGTGAGCAGTTCTTC. Translating it yields CASSLAPSYGEQFF.

This clonotype came up a few times. This sequence joins TRBV5-1 and TRBJ2-1; the match to TRBD2 covers 9 bases. The CDR3 sequence is 16 residues long. V lost 2 bases and J lost 7; bases outside the gene matches: 10. Germline V gives CDR1 SGHRS, CDR2 YFSETQ. CDR3: CASSFGGSGSRNEQFF. CDR3 in DNA: TGCGCCAGCAGCTTCGGGGGTAGCGGGAGTCGTAATGAGCAGTTCTTC.

This clonotype turned up a few times. The V call is TRBV29-1, the J call TRBJ2-7; D gene ambiguous. The CDR3 is made up of 13 amino acids. Germline lookup yields CDR1 SQVTM and CDR2 ANQGSEA. With 4 bases removed from V and 0 bases from J, the gap between germline ends came to 10 bases. CDR3 residues: CSVAGQRSYEQYF. In nucleotides, the CDR3 is TGCAGCGTTGCTGGGCAGCGCTCCTACGAGCAGTACTTC.

The chain carries TRBV20-1 and TRBJ2-5; possible D gene TRBD1, 6 bases. V shed 5 bases and J shed 5 bases, with 15 bases lying between them. Germline V gene sequence: CDR1 DFQATT, CDR2 SNEGSKA (reference sequence). The CDR3 is 13 residues long. CDR3 coding DNA: TGCAGTGCTTCTAGGGACAACGGGGAGACCCAGTACTTC. It specifies CSASRDNGETQYF.

CDR3 region: CASSLAAVTTDTQYF. The CDR3 region has the DNA TGCGCCAGCAGCTTGGCGGCAGTCACCACAGATACGCAGTATTTT. This chain connects TRBV5-1 to TRBJ2-3; D not certain. The germline V gene has CDR1 SGHRS and CDR2 YFSETQ. The CDR3 runs to 15 residues. Trimming cost V 0 bases and J 2 bases, with 10 bases left between them.

This clonotype appeared a few times. The chain couples TRBV21-1 to TRBJ2-3. TRBV21-1 is a documented pseudogene. The length of the CDR3 is 16 residues. CDR3 loop: CASSKRRRPSTDTQYF. CDR3 sequence (DNA): TGTGCCAGCAGCAAAAGGAGAAGACCTAGCACAGATACGCAGTATTTT.

The V gene is TRBV11-2, the J gene TRBJ2-1; 8 bases align to TRBD2. J gave up 9 bases and V 1 base, and 8 bases lay outside the gene matches. Germline assignment: CDR1 SGHAT and CDR2 FQNNGV. The CDR3 spans 15 residues. In DNA form, the CDR3 reads TGTGCCAGCAGCTTAGTTAGCGGGATTGGTCCTGAGCAGTTCTTC. As protein: CASSLVSGIGPEQFF.

This clonotype has more than one count but fewer than ten. The chain uses TRBV10-3 and TRBJ2-5, with 7 bases matching TRBD2. The CDR3 length is 14 residues. V lost 3 bases, J lost 2 bases, and 3 bases stayed unmatched. CDR1 is ENHRY, CDR2 SYGVKD, per germline. CDR3 region: CAISDQAGQETQYF. The CDR3 DNA is TGTGCCATCAGTGACCAAGCGGGGCAAGAGACCCAGTACTTC.

This clonotype was observed a few times. The CDR3 loop reads CAIRRTGENNEQFF. The CDR3 region has the DNA TGTGCCATCAGGAGGACAGGGGAGAACAATGAGCAGTTCTTC. The J gene is TRBJ2-1, the V gene TRBV10-3, with TRBD1 matching 9 bases. Germline lookup yields CDR1 ENHRY and CDR2 SYGVKD. The CDR3 is 14 residues long. The trim removed 6 bases at V and 5 bases at J, leaving 5 bases unmatched.

The gene calls are TRBV14 and TRBJ2-2, with a tentative D call TRBD2 (5 bases). The germline gives CDR1 SGHDN, CDR2 FVKESK. This CDR3 comprises 14 residues. V was trimmed by 2 bases and J by 4 bases, leaving 8 bases between them. CDR3 sequence: CASSQRRGTGELFF. The DNA for the CDR3 is TGTGCCAGCAGCCAACGCCGGGGCACCGGGGAGCTGTTTTTT. Full variable domain (outside the CDR3, taken from reference TRBV14 and TRBJ2-2): EAGVTQFPSHSVIEKGQTVTLRCDPISGHDNLYWYRRVMGKEIKFLLHFVKESKQDESGMPNNRFLAERTGGTYSTLKVQPAELEDSGVYFCASSQRRGTGELFFGEGSRLTVL.

This clonotype was recorded many times. The chain recombines TRBV29-1 with TRBJ2-1; D ambiguous. Germline assignment: CDR1 SQVTM and CDR2 ANQGSEA. With 3 bases removed from V and 5 bases from J, the gap between germline ends came to 8 bases. The CDR3 spans 12 residues. CDR3 protein: CSVDRYDNEQFF. CDR3 in DNA: TGCAGCGTTGATAGGTACGACAATGAGCAGTTCTTC.

There are a few counts of this clonotype. V and J are TRBV12-5 and TRBJ2-1; possibly TRBD2 for D (6 bases). CDR3 length: 14 amino acids. Trimming took off 5 bases at V and 4 bases at J, with 12 bases between the two ends. Germline loops: CDR1 LGHNT, CDR2 FRNRAP. CDR3 sequence (DNA): TGTGCTAGTGGTCCCCTAGCGTCTTACAATGAGCAGTTCTTC. Amino acid sequence: CASGPLASYNEQFF.

The CDR3 loop is CAIKGGPWRTGANVLTF. As DNA, the CDR3 is TGTGCCATCAAAGGGGGACCCTGGCGAACCGGGGCCAACGTCCTGACTTTC. The chain is built from TRBV10-3 and TRBJ2-6; perhaps TRBD1 as D (6 bases). V was clipped by 7 bases and J by 4 bases, with 20 bases between them. The length of the CDR3 is 17 residues. Germline loops: CDR1 ENHRY, CDR2 SYGVKD.

The chain employs TRBV29-1 and TRBJ1-2; tentative D call: TRBD1 (6 bases). The V end lost 3 bases, the J end lost 3 bases, and 14 bases lay between the germline ends. Germline loops: CDR1 SQVTM, CDR2 ANQGSEA. The CDR3 is 14 amino acids. CDR3 nucleotides: TGCAGCGTTGACGGAAGGCACAGGGACTATGGCTACACCTTC. Its protein is CSVDGRHRDYGYTF. The full variable domain, its missing parts supplied by reference TRBV29-1 and TRBJ1-2, is SAVISQKPSRDICQRGTSLTIQCQVDSQVTMMFWYRQQPGQSLTLIATANQGSEATYESGFVIDKFPISRPNLTFSTLTVSNMSPEDSSIYLCSVDGRHRDYGYTFGSGTRLTVV.

This clonotype was detected a few times. This chain joins TRBV5-5 and TRBJ2-7; 8 nucleotides align to TRBD2. The V gene end was trimmed by 4 bases and the J gene end by 9 bases; junction bases not matched to a gene: 15. This CDR3 has 15 residues. Per germline, CDR1 SGHKS and CDR2 YYEKEE (reference sequence). The chain's CDR3 is CASSREGNQGLGQYF. CDR3 bases: TGTGCCAGCAGCCGGGAGGGAAATCAAGGTCTGGGGCAGTACTTC. Variable domain in full (rest from reference TRBV5-5 and TRBJ2-7): DAGVTQSPTHLIKTRGQQVTLRCSPISGHKSVSWYQQVLGQGPQFIFQYYEKEERGRGNFPDRFSARQFPNYSSELNVNALLLGDSALYLCASSREGNQGLGQYFGPGTRLTVT.

The rearrangement uses TRBV9 and TRBJ1-5; possible D gene TRBD1, 6 bases. This CDR3 has 15 amino acids. Trimming cost V 4 bases and J 0 bases, with 11 bases left between them. The germline gives CDR1 SGDLS, CDR2 YYNGEE. CDR3 in amino acids: CASSTGQSSNQPQHF. In DNA, the CDR3 is TGTGCCAGCAGCACCGGACAGAGTAGCAATCAGCCCCAGCATTTT.

The chain uses TRBV30 and TRBJ2-3, with TRBD2 identical over 8 bases. The J segment lost 6 bases and the V segment lost 2 bases, leaving 10 bases of the junction unmatched. The CDR3 spans 15 residues. Germline V lookup: CDR1 GTSNPN, CDR2 SVGIG (reference sequence). The CDR3 here is CAWSTSGSGWDTQYF. The DNA for the CDR3 is TGTGCCTGGAGTACGAGCGGGAGTGGGTGGGATACGCAGTATTTT.

J is TRBJ2-2 and V is TRBV10-3, with a tentative D call TRBD2 (6 bases). Germline assignment: CDR1 ENHRY and CDR2 SYGVKD. The ends were cut back, 5 bases at V and 0 bases at J, with 16 bases in the middle. The CDR3 loop spans 17 amino acids. The CDR3 sequence: CAISLYWDLSNTGELFF. The CDR3 DNA sequence: TGTGCCATCAGTTTATATTGGGACTTATCGAACACCGGGGAGCTGTTTTTT.

This clonotype was counted only a few times. The genes are TRBV12-3 or TRBV12-4 and TRBJ1-3; TRBD1 is a possible D gene (5 bases). The germline V and J ends were trimmed by 6 bases and 8 bases, with 20 bases remaining between them. The CDR3 has 15 residues. The CDR3 bases are TGTGCCAGCAGCCGGACGGGACCTCCCCAGGACACCATATATTTT. Its protein is CASSRTGPPQDTIYF.

The chain recombines TRBV3-1 with TRBJ2-1; tentatively, D is TRBD1 or TRBD2 (6 bases each). CDR1 and CDR2 (germline): LGHDT, YNNKEL (reference sequence). V was shortened by 2 bases and J by 8 bases, with 19 bases between the two germline ends. The CDR3 length is 16 residues. The CDR3 DNA follows: TGTGCCAGCAGCCAACCCGCGGGGACGGGGGCGGATGAGCAGTTCTTC. Translating gives CASSQPAGTGADEQFF.